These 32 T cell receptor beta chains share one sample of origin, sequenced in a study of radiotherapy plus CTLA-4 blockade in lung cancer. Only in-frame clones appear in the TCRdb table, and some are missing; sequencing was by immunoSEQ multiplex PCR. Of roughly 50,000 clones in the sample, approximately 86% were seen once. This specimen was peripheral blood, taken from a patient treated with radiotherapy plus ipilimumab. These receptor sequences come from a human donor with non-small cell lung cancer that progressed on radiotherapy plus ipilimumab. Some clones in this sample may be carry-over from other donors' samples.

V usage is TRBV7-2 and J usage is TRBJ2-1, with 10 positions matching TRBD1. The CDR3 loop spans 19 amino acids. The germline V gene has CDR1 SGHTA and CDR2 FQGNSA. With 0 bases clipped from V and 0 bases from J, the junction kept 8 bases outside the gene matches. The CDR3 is CASSLAPRTGGFSYNEQFF. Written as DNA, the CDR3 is TGTGCCAGCAGCTTAGCGCCTAGGACAGGGGGTTTCTCCTACAATGAGCAGTTCTTC.

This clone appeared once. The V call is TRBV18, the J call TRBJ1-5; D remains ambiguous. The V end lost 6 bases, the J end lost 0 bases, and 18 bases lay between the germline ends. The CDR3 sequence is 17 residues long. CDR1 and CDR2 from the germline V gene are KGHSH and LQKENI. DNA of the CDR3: TGTGCCAGCTCTGCCAACCCGGGTGCAGATAGCAATCAGCCCCAGCATTTT. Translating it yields CASSANPGADSNQPQHF.

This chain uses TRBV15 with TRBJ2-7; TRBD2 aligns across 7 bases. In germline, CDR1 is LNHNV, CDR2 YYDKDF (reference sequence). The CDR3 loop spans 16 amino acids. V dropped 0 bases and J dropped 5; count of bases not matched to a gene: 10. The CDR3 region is CATSRDIGTTLDEQYF. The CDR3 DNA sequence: TGTGCCACCAGCAGAGATATTGGGACTACCCTGGACGAGCAGTACTTC.

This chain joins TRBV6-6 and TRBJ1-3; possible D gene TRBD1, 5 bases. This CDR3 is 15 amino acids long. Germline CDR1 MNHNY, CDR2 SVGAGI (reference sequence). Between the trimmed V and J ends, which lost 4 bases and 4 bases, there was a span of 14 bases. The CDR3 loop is CASSSPGTPGNTIYF. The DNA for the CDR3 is TGTGCCAGCAGTTCCCCAGGGACTCCCGGAAACACCATATATTTT.

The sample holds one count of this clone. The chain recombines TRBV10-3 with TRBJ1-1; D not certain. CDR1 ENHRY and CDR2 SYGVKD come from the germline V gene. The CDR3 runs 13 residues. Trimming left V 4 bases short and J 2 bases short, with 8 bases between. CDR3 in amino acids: CAISGRGNTEAFF. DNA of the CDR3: TGTGCCATCAGTGGCCGGGGTAACACTGAAGCTTTCTTT.

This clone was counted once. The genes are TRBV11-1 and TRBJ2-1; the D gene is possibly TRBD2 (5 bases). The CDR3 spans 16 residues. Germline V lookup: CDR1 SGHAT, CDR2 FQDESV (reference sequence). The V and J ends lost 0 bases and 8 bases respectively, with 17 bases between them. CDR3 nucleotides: TGTGCCAGCAGCTTAGCGGGGTGGACTCACTTGGATGAGCAGTTCTTC. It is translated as CASSLAGWTHLDEQFF.

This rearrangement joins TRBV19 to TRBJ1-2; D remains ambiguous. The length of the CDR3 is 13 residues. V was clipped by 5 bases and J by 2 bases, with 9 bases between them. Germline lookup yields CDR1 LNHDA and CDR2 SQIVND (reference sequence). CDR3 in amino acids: CASSEVWNYGYTF. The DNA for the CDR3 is TGTGCCAGTAGTGAGGTCTGGAACTATGGCTACACCTTC.

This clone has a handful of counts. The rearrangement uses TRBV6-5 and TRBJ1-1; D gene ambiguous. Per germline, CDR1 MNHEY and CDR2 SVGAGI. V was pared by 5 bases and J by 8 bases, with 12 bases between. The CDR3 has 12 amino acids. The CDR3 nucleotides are TGTGCCAGCAGTCCTTCCGGGAGGGAAGCTTTCTTT. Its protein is CASSPSGREAFF.

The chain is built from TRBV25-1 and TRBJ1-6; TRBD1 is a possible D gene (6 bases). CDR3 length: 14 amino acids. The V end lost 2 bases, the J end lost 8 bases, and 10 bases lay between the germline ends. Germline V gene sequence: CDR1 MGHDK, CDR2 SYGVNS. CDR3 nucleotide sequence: TGTGCCAGCAGTGAACCCAAGGGGGATTCACCCCTCCACTTT. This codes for CASSEPKGDSPLHF.

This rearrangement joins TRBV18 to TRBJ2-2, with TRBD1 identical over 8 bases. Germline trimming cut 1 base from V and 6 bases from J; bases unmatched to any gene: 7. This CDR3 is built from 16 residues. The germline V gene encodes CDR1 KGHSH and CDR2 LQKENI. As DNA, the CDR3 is TGTGCCAGCTCACCACAGTCGCAGGGGGCCTCCGGGGAGCTGTTTTTT. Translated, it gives CASSPQSQGASGELFF.

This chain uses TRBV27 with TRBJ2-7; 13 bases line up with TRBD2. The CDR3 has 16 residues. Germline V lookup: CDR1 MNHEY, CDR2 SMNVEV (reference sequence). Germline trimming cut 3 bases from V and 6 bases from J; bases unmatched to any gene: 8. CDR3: CASSLISGTSGIEQYF. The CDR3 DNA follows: TGTGCCAGCAGTTTGATATCCGGGACTAGCGGGATCGAGCAGTACTTC.

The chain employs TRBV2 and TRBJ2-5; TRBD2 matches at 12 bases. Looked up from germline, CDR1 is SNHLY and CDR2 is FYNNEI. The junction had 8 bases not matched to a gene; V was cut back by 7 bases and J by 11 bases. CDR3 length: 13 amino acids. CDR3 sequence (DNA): TGTGCCAGCAACCTAGCGGGAGGGTTGGAACAGTACTTC. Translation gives CASNLAGGLEQYF.

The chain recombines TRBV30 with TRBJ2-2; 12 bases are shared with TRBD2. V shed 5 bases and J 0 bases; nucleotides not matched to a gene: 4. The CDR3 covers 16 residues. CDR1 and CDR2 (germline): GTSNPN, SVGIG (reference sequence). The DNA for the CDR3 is TGTGCCTGGCTCCGGACTAGCGGGACGAACACCGGGGAGCTGTTTTTT. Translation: CAWLRTSGTNTGELFF.

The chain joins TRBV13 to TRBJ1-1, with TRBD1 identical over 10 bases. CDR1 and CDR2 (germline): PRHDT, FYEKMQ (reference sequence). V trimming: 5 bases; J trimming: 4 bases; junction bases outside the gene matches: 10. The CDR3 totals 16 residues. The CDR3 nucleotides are TGTGCCAGCAGCCTCACGGGACAGGGGATTGCCACTGAAGCTTTCTTT. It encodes CASSLTGQGIATEAFF.

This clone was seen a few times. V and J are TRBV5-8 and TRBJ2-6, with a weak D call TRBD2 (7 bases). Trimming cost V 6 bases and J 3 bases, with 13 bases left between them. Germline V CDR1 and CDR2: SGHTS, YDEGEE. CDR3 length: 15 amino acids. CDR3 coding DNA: TGTGCCAGCACGACGGGGGGCGGTGGGGCCAACGTCCTGACTTTC. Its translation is CASTTGGGGANVLTF.

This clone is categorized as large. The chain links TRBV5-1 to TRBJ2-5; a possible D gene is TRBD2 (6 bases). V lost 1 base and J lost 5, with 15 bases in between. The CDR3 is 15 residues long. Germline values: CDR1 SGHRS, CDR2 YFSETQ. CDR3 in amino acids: CASSLFGTEGETQYF. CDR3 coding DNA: TGCGCCAGCAGCTTGTTTGGGACGGAGGGGGAGACCCAGTACTTC.

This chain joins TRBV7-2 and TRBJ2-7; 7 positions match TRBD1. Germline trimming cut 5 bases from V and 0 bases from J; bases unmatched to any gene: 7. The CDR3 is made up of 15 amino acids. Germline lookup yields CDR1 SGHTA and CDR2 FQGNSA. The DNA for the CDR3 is TGTGCCAGCAGCCCGGGACAGTGGAGCTCCTACGAGCAGTACTTC. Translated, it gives CASSPGQWSSYEQYF.

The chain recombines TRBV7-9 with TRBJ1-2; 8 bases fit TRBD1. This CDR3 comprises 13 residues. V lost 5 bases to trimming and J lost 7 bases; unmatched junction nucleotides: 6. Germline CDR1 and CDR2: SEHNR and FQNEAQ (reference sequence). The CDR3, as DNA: TGTGCCAGCAGCACGACAGGGGCGAGTGGCTACACCTTC. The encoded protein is CASSTTGASGYTF.

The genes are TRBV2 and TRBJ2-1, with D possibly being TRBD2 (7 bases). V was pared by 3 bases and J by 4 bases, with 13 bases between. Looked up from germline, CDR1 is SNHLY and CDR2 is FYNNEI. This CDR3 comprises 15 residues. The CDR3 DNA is TGTGCCAGCAGTGAGATGGGGGGGCTTTACAATGAGCAGTTCTTC. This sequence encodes CASSEMGGLYNEQFF.

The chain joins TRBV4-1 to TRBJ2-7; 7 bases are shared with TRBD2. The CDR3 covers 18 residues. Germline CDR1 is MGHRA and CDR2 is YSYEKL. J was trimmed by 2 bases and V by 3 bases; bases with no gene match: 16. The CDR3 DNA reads TGCGCCAGCAGCCAGGATCGGGACTTCGGGAGGACAACCTACGAGCAGTACTTC. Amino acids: CASSQDRDFGRTTYEQYF.

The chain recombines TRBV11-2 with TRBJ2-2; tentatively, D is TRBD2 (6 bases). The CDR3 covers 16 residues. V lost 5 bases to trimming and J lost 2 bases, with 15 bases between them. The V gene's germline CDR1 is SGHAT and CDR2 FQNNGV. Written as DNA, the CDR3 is TGTGCCAGCAGCCAGAGACTAGGGGCAAACACCGGGGAGCTGTTTTTT. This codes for CASSQRLGANTGELFF.

CDR3 coding DNA: TGTGCCAGCAGTCTAGTTAGGGGGGGTGTGAACACTGAAGCTTTCTTT. It codes for CASSLVRGGVNTEAFF. The V call is TRBV25-1, the J call TRBJ1-1; D perhaps matches TRBD1 (6 bases). Trimming shortened V by 5 bases and J by 0 bases, and 16 bases separated the two germline ends. The CDR3 covers 16 residues. CDR1 and CDR2 from the germline V gene are MGHDK and SYGVNS.

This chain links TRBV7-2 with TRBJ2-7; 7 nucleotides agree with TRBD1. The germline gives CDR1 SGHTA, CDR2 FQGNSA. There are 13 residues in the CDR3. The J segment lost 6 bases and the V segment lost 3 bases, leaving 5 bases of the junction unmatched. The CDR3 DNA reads TGTGCCAGCAGCTTTTCCACAGGGGCCGAGCAGTACTTC. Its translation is CASSFSTGAEQYF.

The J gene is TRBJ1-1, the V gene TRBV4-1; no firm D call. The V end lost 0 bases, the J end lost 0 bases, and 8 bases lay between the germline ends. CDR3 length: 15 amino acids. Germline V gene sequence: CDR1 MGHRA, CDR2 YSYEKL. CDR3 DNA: TGCGCCAGCAGCCAAGAGGGCAGGTTGAACACTGAAGCTTTCTTT. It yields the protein CASSQEGRLNTEAFF.

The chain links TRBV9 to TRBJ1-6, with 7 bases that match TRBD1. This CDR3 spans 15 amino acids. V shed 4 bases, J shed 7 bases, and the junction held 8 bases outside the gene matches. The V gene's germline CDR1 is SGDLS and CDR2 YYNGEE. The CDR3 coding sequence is TGTGCCAGCAGCCCAGTCGACAGGGAGAATTCACCCCTCCACTTT. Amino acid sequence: CASSPVDRENSPLHF.

CDR3 bases: TGTGCCAGCAGTTTATTCAGGGCCGGGGGGTCACCCCTCCACTTT. It specifies CASSLFRAGGSPLHF. This chain joins TRBV27 and TRBJ1-6; the D gene is possibly TRBD1 (5 bases). CDR3 length equals 15 residues. CDR1 is MNHEY and CDR2 is SMNVEV in the germline V gene (reference sequence). Trimming took 1 base from V and 10 from J, leaving 14 bases between them.

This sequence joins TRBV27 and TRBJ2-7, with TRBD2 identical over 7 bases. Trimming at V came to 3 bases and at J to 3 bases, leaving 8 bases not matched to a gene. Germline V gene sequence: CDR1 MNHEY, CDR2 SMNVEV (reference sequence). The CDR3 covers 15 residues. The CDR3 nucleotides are TGTGCCAGCAGTTTTTTGGCTAGCGGATTCTACGAGCAGTACTTC. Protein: CASSFLASGFYEQYF.

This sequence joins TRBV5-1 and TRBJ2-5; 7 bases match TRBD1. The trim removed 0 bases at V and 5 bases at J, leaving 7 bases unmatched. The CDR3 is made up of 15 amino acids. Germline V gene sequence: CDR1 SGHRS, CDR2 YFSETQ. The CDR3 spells CASSLGQGVEETQYF. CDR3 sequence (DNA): TGCGCCAGCAGCTTGGGCCAGGGGGTTGAGGAGACCCAGTACTTC. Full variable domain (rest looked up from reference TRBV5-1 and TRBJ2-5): KAGVTQTPRYLIKTRGQQVTLSCSPISGHRSVSWYQQTPGQGLQFLFEYFSETQRNKGNFPGRFSGRQFSNSRSEMNVSTLELGDSALYLCASSLGQGVEETQYFGPGTRLLVL.

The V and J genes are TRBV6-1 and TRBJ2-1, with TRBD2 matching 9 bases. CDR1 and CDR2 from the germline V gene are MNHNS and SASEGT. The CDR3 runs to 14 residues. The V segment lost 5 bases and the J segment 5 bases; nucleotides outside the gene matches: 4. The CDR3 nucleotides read TGTGCCAGCAGTCTAGCGGGGTACAACAATGAGCAGTTCTTC. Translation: CASSLAGYNNEQFF.

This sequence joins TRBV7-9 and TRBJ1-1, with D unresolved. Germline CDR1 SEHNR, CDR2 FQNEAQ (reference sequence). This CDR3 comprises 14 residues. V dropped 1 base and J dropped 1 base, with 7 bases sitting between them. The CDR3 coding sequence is TGTGCCAGCAGCTTAGGGCATACGAACACTGAAGCTTTCTTT. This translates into CASSLGHTNTEAFF.

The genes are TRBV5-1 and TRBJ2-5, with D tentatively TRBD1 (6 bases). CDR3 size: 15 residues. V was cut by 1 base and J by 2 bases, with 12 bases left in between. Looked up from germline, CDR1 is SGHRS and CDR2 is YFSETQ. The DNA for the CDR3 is TGCGCCAGCAGCTTGTTCGGGCAGGGGCAAGAGACCCAGTACTTC. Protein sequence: CASSLFGQGQETQYF. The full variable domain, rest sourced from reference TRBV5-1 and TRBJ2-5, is KAGVTQTPRYLIKTRGQQVTLSCSPISGHRSVSWYQQTPGQGLQFLFEYFSETQRNKGNFPGRFSGRQFSNSRSEMNVSTLELGDSALYLCASSLFGQGQETQYFGPGTRLLVL.

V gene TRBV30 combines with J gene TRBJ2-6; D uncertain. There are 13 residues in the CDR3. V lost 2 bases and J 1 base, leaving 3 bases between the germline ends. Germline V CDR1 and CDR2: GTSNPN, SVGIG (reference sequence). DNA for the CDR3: TGTGCCTGGAGTCTTTCTGGGGCCAACGTCCTGACTTTC. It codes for CAWSLSGANVLTF. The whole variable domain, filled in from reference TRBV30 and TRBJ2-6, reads SQTIHQWPATLVQPVGSPLSLECTVEGTSNPNLYWYRQAAGRGLQLLFYSVGIGQISSEVPQNLSASRPQDRQFILSSKKLLLSDSGFYLCAWSLSGANVLTFGAGSRLTVL.